Below, 18 T cell receptor beta chains from the same sample are listed, as sequenced in a study of response to subunit inactivated influenza vaccine. In TCRdb, the RT-PCR reads were re-called with MiXCR into one record per CDR3 protein. Among some 300,000 distinct CDR3 sequences listed, approximately 20% were seen once. The input for sequencing was PBMCs from blood, taken about 20 months after vaccination. The origin of the receptors is a man between 50 and 75 years old who received an inactivated influenza vaccine.

In its sample, this clonotype was seen a few times. The chain joins TRBV6-5 to TRBJ1-5; TRBD1 matches 8 bases. Germline CDR1 reads MNHEY; CDR2 reads SVGAGI. J was trimmed by 9 bases and V by 0 bases; bases with no gene match: 1. CDR3 length equals 13 residues. The CDR3 is CASSYSGQGPQHF. CDR3 DNA: TGTGCCAGCAGTTACTCCGGACAGGGGCCCCAGCATTTT.

The CDR3 reads CASSLQGPQETQYF. CDR3 DNA: TGCGCCAGCAGCTTGCAGGGACCTCAAGAGACCCAGTACTTC. The chain recombines TRBV5-1 with TRBJ2-5; D tentatively fits TRBD1 or TRBD2 (5 bases each). This CDR3 is 14 amino acids long. In germline, CDR1 is SGHRS, CDR2 YFSETQ. The V and J ends lost 1 base and 2 bases respectively, with 9 bases between them. Together with reference TRBV5-1 and TRBJ2-5, the CDR3 gives the full variable domain: KAGVTQTPRYLIKTRGQQVTLSCSPISGHRSVSWYQQTPGQGLQFLFEYFSETQRNKGNFPGRFSGRQFSNSRSEMNVSTLELGDSALYLCASSLQGPQETQYFGPGTRLLVL.

This clonotype was recorded a few times. The chain employs TRBV21-1 and TRBJ2-7; TRBD1 reflects the table's D call only, with no check against the DNA. TRBV21-1 is a pseudogene. The CDR3 totals 18 residues. The CDR3 sequence: CASSLLSRDPGESYEQYF. DNA for the CDR3: TGTGCCAGCAGCCTCCTGAGCCGGGACCCGGGGGAAAGCTACGAGCAGTACTTC.

A word on this clonotype: At one of its ends the junction is not consistent with the germline gene, which may arise from a read error. The V call is TRBV11-1, the J call TRBJ2-5; 7 bases line up with TRBD1. Looked up from germline, CDR1 is SGHAT and CDR2 is FQDESV (reference sequence). This CDR3 comprises 13 residues. The CDR3 bases are TGTGCCAGCAGCCGTGATCCGGGACAGCCATTGTCCTTC. Translating it yields CASSRDPGQPLSF. The variable domain in full, completed from reference TRBV11-1 and TRBJ2-5, reads EAEVAQSPRYKITEKSQAVAFWCDPISGHATLYWYRQILGQGPELLVQFQDESVVDDSQLPKDRFSAERLKGVDSTLKIQPAELGDSAMYLCASSRDPGQPLSFGPGTRLLVL.

This clonotype has a handful of counts. The chain employs TRBV6-5 and TRBJ1-3; possibly TRBD1 for D (6 bases). The CDR3 spans 17 residues. Trimming cost V 2 bases and J 0 bases, with 14 bases left between them. Germline assignment: CDR1 MNHEY and CDR2 SVGAGI. The CDR3 region has the DNA TGTGCCAGCAGTTACGGGACATCGCCCTTCTCTGGAAACACCATATATTTT. Its translation: CASSYGTSPFSGNTIYF.

To note about this clonotype: At one end, the junction sequence differs from germline, possibly due to a read error. V gene TRBV5-6 combines with J gene TRBJ1-6; D might be TRBD1 (5 bases). CDR1 and CDR2 (germline): SGHDT, YYEEEE. The CDR3 has 15 amino acids. CDR3 DNA: TGTGCCAGCAGCACGGGACCCATGGGGAATTCAACCCTCCACTTT. This gives the protein CASSTGPMGNSTLHF.

The V call is TRBV24-1, the J call TRBJ2-5; 7 positions agree with TRBD2. The germline gives CDR1 KGHDR, CDR2 SFDVKD. The CDR3 extends over 12 amino acids. The junction had 5 bases not matched to a gene; V was cut back by 5 bases and J by 9 bases. The CDR3 region has the DNA TGTGCCACCAGTGCCGAGGGAGGGTCCCAGTACTTC. Amino acids: CATSAEGGSQYF.

This chain joins TRBV24-1 and TRBJ1-2; 10 bases are shared with TRBD1. V was pared by 5 bases and J by 4 bases, with 15 bases of the junction left unmatched. CDR1 is KGHDR and CDR2 is SFDVKD in the germline V gene. The CDR3 is 18 amino acids. In nucleotides, the CDR3 is TGTGCCACCAGTGGCCCCCGAGGAGCCGGGACAGGGGTCTATGGCTACACCTTC. It is translated as CATSGPRGAGTGVYGYTF.

This clonotype was picked up many times. The rearrangement links TRBV5-1 to TRBJ2-1, with 15 positions matching TRBD2. The CDR3 sequence is 17 residues long. Germline CDR1 reads SGHRS; CDR2 reads YFSETQ. V dropped 4 bases and J dropped 8; count of bases not matched to a gene: 10. The CDR3 reads CASSLTGLAGGRDEQFF. CDR3 DNA: TGCGCCAGCAGCCTAACGGGACTAGCGGGGGGCCGGGATGAGCAGTTCTTC.

Only a few counts were recorded for this clonotype. The chain joins TRBV7-9 to TRBJ2-1; D gene uncertain. The V gene's germline CDR1 is SEHNR and CDR2 FQNEAQ (reference sequence). The CDR3 totals 11 residues. V was cut by 8 bases and J by 4 bases, with 6 bases left in between. CDR3 sequence: CASGSYNEQFF. The CDR3 DNA reads TGTGCCAGCGGATCATACAATGAGCAGTTCTTC.

This clonotype was counted a few times. V is TRBV7-9 and J is TRBJ1-5; no clear D. Germline CDR1 is SEHNR and CDR2 is FQNEAQ (reference sequence). Trimming took 5 bases from V and 1 from J, leaving 6 bases between them. This CDR3 spans 13 amino acids. The CDR3 here is CASSQSSNQPQHF. Written as DNA, the CDR3 is TGTGCCAGCAGCCAATCGAGCAATCAGCCCCAGCATTTT.

This clonotype was picked up a small number of times. The chain has TRBV29-1 and TRBJ2-7; no clear D gene. The CDR3 runs to 11 residues. V shed 5 bases and J shed 3 bases, with 8 bases lying between them. Germline V gene lookup returns CDR1 SQVTM and CDR2 ANQGSEA. CDR3 in amino acids: CSVLDGYEQYF. CDR3 DNA: TGCAGCGTTCTCGACGGCTACGAGCAGTACTTC.

The chain combines TRBV9 with TRBJ1-6; 7 bases are a match to TRBD1. Germline CDR1 reads SGDLS; CDR2 reads YYNGEE. The V gene end was trimmed by 3 bases and the J gene end by 10 bases; junction bases not matched to a gene: 10. There are 15 residues in the CDR3. The CDR3 region has the DNA TGTGCCAGCAGCGCCCGACAGGGAGATCAGTCACCCCTCCACTTT. This gives the protein CASSARQGDQSPLHF. Full variable domain (missing parts from reference TRBV9 and TRBJ1-6): DSGVTQTPKHLITATGQRVTLRCSPRSGDLSVYWYQQSLDQGLQFLIQYYNGEERAKGNILERFSAQQFPDLHSELNLSSLELGDSALYFCASSARQGDQSPLHFGNGTRLTVT.

The gene calls are TRBV6-1 and TRBJ1-6; D is ambiguous. There are 14 residues in the CDR3. Germline V gene lookup returns CDR1 MNHNS and CDR2 SASEGT. V gave up 10 bases and J gave up 7 bases, with 17 bases separating them. The CDR3 protein is CATSDGEINSPLHF. The CDR3 DNA is TGTGCCACTTCGGACGGAGAAATAAATTCACCCCTCCACTTT.

The chain recombines TRBV3-1 with TRBJ2-7; the match to TRBD2 covers 10 bases. V gave up 3 bases and J gave up 0 bases; unmatched junction bases: 8. Germline V gene sequence: CDR1 LGHDT, CDR2 YNNKEL (reference sequence). The CDR3 runs 17 residues. The CDR3 here is CASSHTNSGRSSYEQYF. DNA of the CDR3: TGTGCCAGCAGCCATACAAATAGCGGGAGGAGCTCCTACGAGCAGTACTTC.

This chain joins TRBV7-9 and TRBJ2-3, with 8 positions matching TRBD2. Trimming cost V 9 bases and J 1 base; bases outside gene matches: 9. Germline V gives CDR1 SEHNR, CDR2 FQNEAQ (reference sequence). The CDR3 covers 15 residues. CDR3 residues: CASRGSRGGTDTQYF. In DNA, the CDR3 is TGTGCCAGTCGTGGCTCGCGGGGGGGCACAGATACGCAGTATTTT.

This CDR3 is CASSYRWEAELFTDTQYF. The DNA for the CDR3 is TGTGCCAGCAGTTACCGTTGGGAGGCGGAGCTATTCACAGATACGCAGTATTTT. The rearrangement joins TRBV6-2 or TRBV6-3 to TRBJ2-3; TRBD2 might be the D (6 bases). CDR3 length: 18 residues. V dropped 2 bases and J dropped 2 bases, with 20 bases sitting between them. Germline CDR1 and CDR2: MNHEY and SVGEGT.

This clonotype has more than one count but fewer than ten. The chain has TRBV5-1 and TRBJ2-1; 9 bases are a match to TRBD1. The V segment lost 0 bases and the J segment 6 bases; nucleotides outside the gene matches: 4. Germline CDR1 is SGHRS and CDR2 is YFSETQ. The CDR3 spans 15 residues. CDR3 DNA: TGCGCCAGCAGCTTGGGGGGACAGGGCCTCAATGAGCAGTTCTTC. It specifies CASSLGGQGLNEQFF. The full variable domain, with the rest looked up from reference TRBV5-1 and TRBJ2-1, is KAGVTQTPRYLIKTRGQQVTLSCSPISGHRSVSWYQQTPGQGLQFLFEYFSETQRNKGNFPGRFSGRQFSNSRSEMNVSTLELGDSALYLCASSLGGQGLNEQFFGPGTRLTVL.